This is a list of T cell receptor beta chains from one sample in a study of T cells in tuberculosis. Produced via immunoSEQ multiplex PCR; TCRdb's table is partial and in-frame only. This sample has about 32,000 clones, with approximately 94% found just once. Input material: PBMCs. These receptors came from a donor aged 10-29 years with latent tuberculosis or without tuberculosis infection. Both conserved end residues are trimmed from each CDR3. A D gene is named only where the DNA matches it firmly. Clone size appears in some rows only: once, few, many, or a class for an expanded clone.

d_call clone_size v_call cdr3_aa
. . TRBV29-1 SVEQAYGYT
. . TRBV7-8 ASSLQLGGVHGYT
TRBD1 . TRBV5-4 ASSLEGQGQETQY
. . TRBV7-9 ASSFFGFGYT
. . TRBV4-2 ASSQGNDRLGGTGELF
. . TRBV27 ASSKRTRLNTGELF
TRBD2 . TRBV4-1 ASSRLPTSAVYEQY
. . TRBV9 ASSVSLGSRYEQY
TRBD2 . TRBV18 ASSPYPSGVEQY
. once TRBV9 ASSALGGPQPQH
. few TRBV5-1 ASSYRSDRSQETQY
TRBD2 . TRBV4-3 ASSQGGLAGGPGDIQY
TRBD2 . TRBV7-9 ASSLGVGLAGYEQY
. . TRBV27 ASSLSDFLTGELF
. few TRBV6-5 ASSYASGTGQY
. . TRBV11-1 ASSSGVFTGIQY
. . TRBV5-1 ASSPQLGGPFSYEQY
TRBD1 . TRBV5-4 ASSFGTGRTDTQY
. . TRBV7-8 ASSLLGETSTDTQY
TRBD2 . TRBV10-3 AISQHGDGAGVTVNTQY
. . TRBV4-1 ASSQELGTWTGELF
TRBD2 . TRBV6-6 ASSYAGGRQETQY
TRBD1 . TRBV15 ATTKNRGRTGELF
. . TRBV25-1 ASRQDNQPQH
. . TRBV25-1 ASSPGGQGTGELF
. . TRBV5-1 ASSLGPPSANTGELF
. . TRBV7-9 ASTGFRGKGYGYT
TRBD2 . TRBV4-1 ASSRGRSSGRWNEQF
. . TRBV6-1 ASPWGENTEAF
TRBD1 . TRBV4-3 ASSSRSTGIDYTEAF
TRBD2 . TRBV5-1 ASSVLAGGGVYEQY
. . TRBV13 ASSPLSGGRRGTDTQY
TRBD1 . TRBV2 ASFRTGANYGYT
TRBD1 . TRBV18 ASSPHPGQELEQY
. . TRBV6-5 ASSPVVGGDTQY
TRBD1 . TRBV28 ASSSRTGLSETQY
TRBD2 . TRBV13 ASSLAGVLADTQY
. . TRBV27 ASSFSPPRGRGLFHEQY
TRBD1 . TRBV13 ASSLIGTGWTGELF
. . TRBV7-8 ASSLRGQPSNEQF
. . TRBV4-1 ASSQVGGGYGYT
. once TRBV27 ASTKTGADTQY
TRBD1 . TRBV5-5 ASSRQDRGGYGYT
. few TRBV10-3 AISEREGLEQF
. . TRBV6-5 ASSYDSYNEQF
. . TRBV7-2 ASSSRRPDSGELF
. . TRBV27 ASSFGLRQPQH
. once TRBV20-1 SARVTGGYT
. . TRBV7-9 ASSSRARSNEKLF
TRBD1 . TRBV11-3 ASSRRQGQETQY
TRBD1 . TRBV11-2 ASSGTGPQF
TRBD2 . TRBV27 ASSRGQSRPSGRAGEQF
TRBD2 . TRBV6-4 ASSEGPSGMYNEQF
. . TRBV15 ATSRDRVAAQETQY
TRBD1 . TRBV6-1 ASKRWGTGGSEQY
. . TRBV27 ASCERGQANEKLF